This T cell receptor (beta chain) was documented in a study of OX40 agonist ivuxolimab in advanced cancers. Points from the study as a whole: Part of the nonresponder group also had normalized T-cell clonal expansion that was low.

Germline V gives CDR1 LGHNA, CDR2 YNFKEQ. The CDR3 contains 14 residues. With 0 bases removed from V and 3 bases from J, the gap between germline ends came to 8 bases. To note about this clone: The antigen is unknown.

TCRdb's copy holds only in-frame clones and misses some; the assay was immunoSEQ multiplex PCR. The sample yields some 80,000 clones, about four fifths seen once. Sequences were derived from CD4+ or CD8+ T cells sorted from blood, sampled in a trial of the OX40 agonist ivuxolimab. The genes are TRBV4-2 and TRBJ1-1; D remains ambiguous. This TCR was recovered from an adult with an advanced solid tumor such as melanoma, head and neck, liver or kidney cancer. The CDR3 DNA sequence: TGTGCCAGCAGCCAAGAGAGGATCGACACTGAAGCTTTCTTT. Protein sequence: CASSQERIDTEAFF.